This T cell receptor (beta chain) is from a study of identical twins (dated by TCRdb to 2016 to 2017). About the study as a whole: The study deep-sequenced TCR alpha and beta repertoires from monozygotic twins, unrelated adults of various ages and cord blood to test whether fetal clonotypes persist. To rule out contamination, replicate twin experiments were performed at different times with different library preparation protocols. Study-level results and caveats: Out-of-frame TCR alpha sequences shared between twins showed an excess of low generation-probability sequences compared with coincidental sharing between unrelated individuals. Invariant T cells such as MAIT and iNKT could partly confound zero-insertion analyses, though diverse VJ usage argued against this for most clonotypes. In beta out-of-frame sequences, excess twin sharing was weaker, because having fewer shared sequences lowered the signal-to-noise ratio. Because the same donors could not be followed over many years, the conclusions relied on cross-sectional statistical analysis. Out-of-frame TCR alpha sharing in monozygotic twins was systematically underestimated by recombination models, whereas sharing between unrelated individuals was in agreement with the recombination models. Abundant cord blood beta clonotypes carried fewer insertions; young adult naive repertoires showed a weaker similar trend, while memory repertoires showed none.

The library relied on 5' RACE. Reads for this sample came from an Illumina HiSeq 2000. Template switching introduced a universal primer binding site; the final cDNA contained a unique molecular identifier, enabling accurate counting of TCR cDNA molecules. First-strand cDNA for TCR alpha and beta chains was synthesized from specific primers in the conserved constant-segment region. Each cDNA library was double barcoded, with a SMART-Mk sample barcode plus Illumina barcodes, to control for contamination. TruSeq adapter sequences, together with Illumina sample barcodes, were added in two successive PCR steps. TCR alpha and beta cDNA libraries were sequenced on the Illumina HiSeq platform with custom primers. For the original study's pipeline: Unique molecular identifiers were extracted from raw reads with MiGEC, and CDR3 positions were determined with MiXCR. Recombination models were inferred per individual with the repgenHMM and IGoR tools using an EM algorithm. The tcR package in R was used for shared clonotype analysis, with sharing normalized by the product of cloneset sizes. To study raw recombination free of thymic and clonal selection effects, out-of-frame nonproductive sequences were analyzed. The public reads were quality trimmed at Q25 with fastp and then assembled into clones with MiXCR by TCRdb, keeping productive beta chains. All rows with the same CDR3 protein become a single entry with the most common DNA and genes. The V and J calls shown here were made by TCRdb, not taken from the authors' results. A total of roughly 720,000 distinct CDR3 sequences appear in this sample, roughly 18% of them only once. The ten largest make up roughly 14% of the sample.

CDR3 length: 12 amino acids, cysteine to phenylalanine. CDR3 DNA only is kept here, 36 bases in frame from base 1. The germline V gene specifies LGHNT as CDR1 and FRNRAP as CDR2. The V and J ends are trimmed by 6 bases and 4 bases, leaving 10 bases between them. Every donor was a healthy Caucasian. The twin cohort consisted of three pairs of female monozygotic twins, all aged about 18 to 29 years. Peripheral blood mononuclear cells were used as the source from which RNA for TCR libraries was isolated. Regarding this clonotype: Its target antigen remains unknown. It has no much larger one-base neighbor in the sample; base qualities were not kept.

These same data were also listed under a study on T cells expressing NK-cell markers. From the second report: In sorted CD3+CD56+NKG2C+, CD3+CD56+NKG2C- and CD3+CD56-NKG2C+ T-cell subsets from eight or nine donors, TCR beta-chain repertoires were profiled. Of the eight sequenced donors, seven were found to be HCMV-seropositive and one was found to be HCMV-seronegative. In several experiments an anti-gammadeltaTCR antibody was added to restrict sorting to alphabetaTCR-expressing T cells. In about 6 donors, the dominant CD3+CD56+NKG2C+ clonotypes were found to rank among the top 10 CD8+ clonotypes and to make up about 1.0-8% of CD8+ T cells. Those dominant clonotypes were again the most abundant among CD3+CD56-NKG2C+ cells in several donors, at 28.3-60.1%. Whether the expanded NKG2C-expressing T cell clones were specific for HCMV antigens remained unclear. All eight donors whose samples were sequenced were randomly selected healthy volunteers, three of them men and five women. A commercial ELISA kit detecting HCMV-specific IgG in serum was used to determine HCMV serostatus. For six donors, unsorted PBMC were also used to sequence bulk peripheral blood T-cell repertoires. Reads were demultiplexed and grouped by UMI with MIGEC, and clonotypes were assembled and quantified with MiTCR. To exclude erroneous sequences, only TCR cDNA sequences supported by at least two reads were retained. The tcR package was used for downstream repertoire analysis, with clonotypes matched between fractions based on CDR3 nucleotide sequence plus V segment. VDJmatch was used to annotate antigen specificity against VDJdb, with one amino acid substitution in CDR3 allowed.

The receptor comes from a woman aged 18-35 years in good health. Here the chain combines TRBV12-5 and TRBJ2-7; tentative D gene TRBD2, with 5 bases matching. The sample was PBMCs. The nucleotide sequence reads TGTGCTAGTGGCCCCCGGGGTTACGAGCAGTACTTC. This is translated as CASGPRGYEQYF.